This is a list of T cell receptor beta chains from one sample in a study of shared clonotypes between healthy human individuals. TCRdb's copy holds only in-frame clones and misses some; the assay was immunoSEQ multiplex PCR. The sample has approximately 2.5 million clones; more than 80% are singletons. The sequencing sample was made of naive CD4+ T cells sorted from blood. The receptors were gathered from a man aged 18 to 30 in good health. Each CDR3 is given with its conserved first and last residue. Fields, in order: J gene, V gene, clone size, CDR3 protein. Part of the rows lack a size; the others show once, few, many or a class for expanded clones.

>TRBJ1-4|TRBV6-5|-
CASSSGAQEKLFF
>TRBJ1-2|TRBV10-2|-
CASSESRGGGYTF
>TRBJ2-1|TRBV7-2|-
CASSPGLGSYNEQFF
>TRBJ1-5|TRBV27|-
CASSLEFGGRSNQPQHF
>TRBJ2-3|TRBV2|-
CASSPHSGGYTDTQYF
>TRBJ2-1|TRBV5-3|-
CARSLASGPDNEQFF
>TRBJ1-1|TRBV6-5|-
CASRPTVNTEAFF
>TRBJ1-5|TRBV15|-
CATSRERTDQPQHF
>TRBJ1-1|TRBV10-3|-
CAISRQGNTEAFF
>TRBJ2-2|TRBV4-1|-
CASSQDLLVGTGELFF
>TRBJ1-1|TRBV11-2|-
CASSLSSLGTEAFF
>TRBJ2-1|TRBV2|-
CASGPRDNEQFF
>TRBJ1-4|TRBV19|-
CASSLRTGRSEKLFF
>TRBJ2-5|TRBV29-1|-
CSVALTVRETQYF
>TRBJ1-1|TRBV18|-
CASSPKEGTEAFF
>TRBJ2-6|TRBV11-2|-
CASSPGTDYSGANVLTF
>TRBJ2-5|TRBV11-2|-
CASSPLNRTAQETQYF
>TRBJ2-7|TRBV7-2|once
CASSLGAAQYF
>TRBJ2-7|TRBV7-2|-
CASSLAPGSYEQYF
>TRBJ2-1|TRBV7-6|-
CASSYRTAASYNEQFF
>TRBJ1-4|TRBV6-1|-
CASRPGTGLEKLFF
>TRBJ1-2|TRBV18|once
CASSPGAGDYGYTF
>TRBJ2-7|TRBV6-1|-
CASSEAQGVYEQYF
>TRBJ1-2|TRBV2|-
CASSERGWREGYTF
>TRBJ1-6|TRBV27|few
CASSFTGNSPLHF
>TRBJ2-7|TRBV19|once
CASSRGQGVTYEQYF
>TRBJ1-3|TRBV18|-
CASSPGDVFSGNTIYF